These T cell receptor beta chains were read from a single sample in a study of control samples from healthy donors and cancer patients. Clones were read by immunoSEQ multiplex PCR, and TCRdb kept only the in-frame ones, dropping some. The sample yields more than 65,000 clones, 84% seen once. Sequencing was carried out using blood. The source of these receptors is a man aged 45-65 years in good health. The CDR3 runs from the conserved cysteine through the conserved F or W. D genes are given only for firm matches. Part of the rows lack a size; the others show once, few, many or a class for expanded clones.

cdr3_aa	cdr3_nt	j_call	d_call	clone_size	cdr3_length	v_call
CASGLRDPSGPGVLYNEQFF	TGTGCTAGTGGTCTTCGGGACCCTAGCGGGCCGGGGGTTCTTTACAATGAGCAGTTCTTC	TRBJ2-1	TRBD2	.	20	TRBV12-5
CASTAAEGGDNEQFF	TGTGCCAGCACCGCGGCTGAGGGAGGAGACAATGAGCAGTTCTTC	TRBJ2-1	.	.	15	TRBV9
CASSIRTGLYNEQFF	TGTGCCAGCTCAATACGGACAGGTCTTTACAATGAGCAGTTCTTC	TRBJ2-1	TRBD1	once	15	TRBV18
CASRKGTEQFF	TGTGCCAGCAGGAAGGGGACAGAGCAGTTCTTC	TRBJ2-1	.	.	11	TRBV6-5
CASSLRRYYGYTF	TGTGCCAGCAGTTTACGCAGGTACTATGGCTACACCTTC	TRBJ1-2	.	.	13	TRBV28
CASSPSKRELYEQYF	TGTGCCAGCAGTCCTTCAAAACGGGAGCTCTACGAGCAGTACTTC	TRBJ2-7	.	.	15	TRBV11-2
CASSGWDRDQGDTGELFF	TGTGCCAGCAGTGGTTGGGACCGGGACCAAGGGGACACCGGGGAGCTGTTTTTT	TRBJ2-2	.	.	18	TRBV25-1
CASSLGGTSTDTQYF	TGTGCCAGCAGCTTAGGGGGGACTAGCACAGATACGCAGTATTTT	TRBJ2-3	.	.	15	TRBV5-6
CASSLVSGQGAGNEQFF	TGCGCCAGCAGCTTGGTCTCTGGCCAGGGGGCAGGCAATGAGCAGTTCTTC	TRBJ2-1	TRBD1	.	17	TRBV5-1
CASSLEARWGTNTGELFF	TGCGCCAGCAGCTTGGAGGCTAGGTGGGGCACTAACACCGGGGAGCTGTTTTTT	TRBJ2-2	.	.	18	TRBV5-1
CASSYSILAGSYEQYF	TGTGCCAGCAGTTACTCGATTCTAGCGGGATCCTACGAGCAGTACTTC	TRBJ2-7	TRBD2	.	16	TRBV6-5
CASSLVGYEQYF	TGTGCCAGCAGCTTAGTGGGGTACGAGCAGTACTTC	TRBJ2-7	.	.	12	TRBV7-8
CASSWTSGSTDTQYF	TGTGCCAGCAGTTGGACTAGCGGATCCACAGATACGCAGTATTTT	TRBJ2-3	TRBD2	.	15	TRBV6-2/TRBV6-3
CASSHGGRSPPYEQYF	TGCGCCAGCAGCCATGGGGGGCGAAGCCCCCCCTACGAGCAGTACTTC	TRBJ2-7	.	.	16	TRBV4-3
CASSPQDTGELFF	TGTGCCAGCTCCCCGCAGGACACCGGGGAGCTGTTTTTT	TRBJ2-2	.	.	13	TRBV18
CASSFRPLIRGDETQYF	TGCGCCAGCAGCTTCCGACCTTTGATCCGAGGGGATGAGACCCAGTACTTC	TRBJ2-5	.	.	17	TRBV5-1
CASSLSSGYYEQYF	TGTGCCAGCAGCTTGTCTAGTGGGTACTACGAGCAGTACTTC	TRBJ2-7	.	.	14	TRBV5-6
CASSGSLRGSYEQYF	TGTGCCAGCAGCGGAAGCTTAAGGGGGTCGTACGAGCAGTACTTC	TRBJ2-7	.	few	15	TRBV9
CASSNRLAGGGTGELFF	TGTGCCAGCAGTAACAGACTAGCGGGAGGGGGTACCGGGGAGCTGTTTTTT	TRBJ2-2	TRBD2	.	17	TRBV2
CASSPYSNTEAFF	TGTGCCAGCAGCCCCTATTCGAACACTGAAGCTTTCTTT	TRBJ1-1	.	.	13	TRBV7-9
CASSQEGVVNTEAFF	TGTGCCAGCAGCCAAGAGGGTGTAGTGAACACTGAAGCTTTCTTT	TRBJ1-1	.	.	15	TRBV3-1/TRBV3-2
CASSSPGGANGEQYF	TGTGCCAGCAGCTCCCCAGGGGGCGCGAATGGCGAGCAGTACTTC	TRBJ2-7	TRBD1	.	15	TRBV5-4
CATGLAGGDEQYF	TGTGCCACCGGACTAGCGGGAGGAGACGAGCAGTACTTC	TRBJ2-7	TRBD2	.	13	TRBV3-1/TRBV3-2
CASSSTGTGGSQPQHF	TGTGCCAGCAGCTCGACCGGGACAGGGGGCAGTCAGCCCCAGCATTTT	TRBJ1-5	TRBD1	.	16	TRBV7-2
CASSLRQGSYEQYF	TGTGCCAGCTCACTTCGACAGGGTAGCTACGAGCAGTACTTC	TRBJ2-7	TRBD1	.	14	TRBV18
CASSWGQAGSTDTQYF	TGTGCCAGCAGCTGGGGACAGGCGGGTAGCACAGATACGCAGTATTTT	TRBJ2-3	TRBD1	.	16	TRBV5-4
CASSLLSRAGAKNIQYF	TGTGCCAGCAGTTTATTGTCCAGGGCGGGGGCCAAAAACATTCAGTACTTC	TRBJ2-4	.	.	17	TRBV27
CAINEGQGFGYTF	TGTGCCATCAACGAAGGACAGGGATTTGGCTACACCTTC	TRBJ1-2	TRBD1	.	13	TRBV10-3
CASSFPGTDTQYF	TGCGCCAGCAGCTTTCCAGGCACAGATACGCAGTATTTT	TRBJ2-3	.	.	13	TRBV5-1
CASSETGREAFF	TGTGCCAGCAGTGAAACAGGTCGGGAGGCTTTCTTT	TRBJ1-1	.	.	12	TRBV2
CASSSSGTTYEQYF	TGTGCCAGCAGCTCCAGCGGGACTACCTACGAGCAGTACTTC	TRBJ2-7	TRBD2	.	14	TRBV7-2
CASSRPNEKLFF	TGTGCCAGCAGTCGCCCTAATGAAAAACTGTTTTTT	TRBJ1-4	.	.	12	TRBV6-5
CSVSQGSNQPQHF	TGCAGCGTTTCACAGGGTAGCAATCAGCCCCAGCATTTT	TRBJ1-5	.	few	13	TRBV29-1
CASSRTRGEEYGYTF	TGCGCCAGCAGCCGTACCAGGGGAGAGGAATATGGCTACACCTTC	TRBJ1-2	.	once	15	TRBV5-1
CASSLLNEQFF	TGCGCCAGCAGCTTGTTGAATGAGCAGTTCTTC	TRBJ2-1	.	.	11	TRBV5-1
CASTLTGPTYEQYF	TGTGCCAGCACCTTGACAGGACCCACCTACGAGCAGTACTTC	TRBJ2-7	.	once	14	TRBV6-5
CASSLNTGTATQYF	TGTGCCAGCAGCTTGAACACCGGGACAGCAACGCAGTATTTT	TRBJ2-3	TRBD1	.	14	TRBV7-2
CSTIMGAGTEAFF	TGCAGCACAATTATGGGGGCGGGGACTGAAGCTTTCTTT	TRBJ1-1	.	.	13	TRBV29-1
CSGGQTYEQYF	TGCAGTGGGGGACAGACCTACGAGCAGTACTTC	TRBJ2-7	TRBD1	.	11	TRBV20-1
CASSIRDLNTDTQYF	TGTGCCAGCAGCATACGGGACTTGAACACAGATACGCAGTATTTT	TRBJ2-3	.	.	15	TRBV11-3
CASSQNAPGQGFAGANVLTF	TGCGCCAGCAGCCAGAATGCCCCGGGACAGGGATTTGCTGGGGCCAACGTCCTGACTTTC	TRBJ2-6	TRBD1	.	20	TRBV4-1
CASSLDSSRRGSPLHF	TGTGCCAGCAGCTTAGATTCTAGCCGGCGGGGGTCACCCCTCCACTTT	TRBJ1-6	.	.	16	TRBV7-6
CASSLGGSGTQYF	TGCGCCAGCAGCCTCGGCGGGTCTGGGACCCAGTACTTC	TRBJ2-5	.	.	13	TRBV4-3
CASRMGGYETQYF	TGTGCCAGTAGAATGGGAGGGTACGAGACCCAGTACTTC	TRBJ2-5	TRBD2	.	13	TRBV19
CATGSVYGYTF	TGTGCCACCGGGAGCGTCTATGGCTACACCTTC	TRBJ1-2	.	once	11	TRBV15
CASRPGQIAGELFF	TGCGCCAGCAGACCTGGACAGATAGCCGGGGAGCTGTTTTTT	TRBJ2-2	.	.	14	TRBV5-1
CASSLGARGTDTQYF	TGTGCCAGCAGCTTAGGTGCCCGGGGCACAGATACGCAGTATTTT	TRBJ2-3	.	.	15	TRBV7-2
CACLHPYRGSYEQYF	TGTGCCTGCCTTCACCCATACAGGGGTTCCTACGAGCAGTACTTC	TRBJ2-7	TRBD1	.	15	TRBV30